This T cell receptor (beta chain) came from a study of regulatory T cells in long-lasting Graves disease. General observations from the study: There was favoring of TRBV28, TRBJ1-2 and TRBJ2-5 in persistent disease. Whereas 966 public clonotypes were shared by new patients, persistent patients shared more, at 2,500 to 3,000. Investigators studied peripheral blood only, not thyroid tissue.

The V gene's germline CDR1 is KGHDR and CDR2 SFDVKD. The J segment lost 11 bases and the V segment lost 4 bases, leaving 10 bases of the junction unmatched. This CDR3 has 14 amino acids. In this sample, this clonotype turned up a few times. Its antigen is unidentified. The time point is: persistent/refractory GD, antithyroid drugs over 5 years with positive TRAb. With RNA extracted from PBMCs as input, the TCR library was made. Patient provenance is recorded as an endocrinology department in Xi'an, China. Library construction for TCR beta used iRepertoire HTBI primers and Arm-PCR of CDR3 regions. TCRdb analysed the multiplex PCR reads with MiXCR anew, one entry per CDR3 protein. The repertoire holds 420,000 or so distinct CDR3 sequences, 23% seen once, with over 25% in the top ten.

This chain joins TRBV24-1 and TRBJ2-7, with 10 bases lining up with TRBD1. The sequenced sample was peripheral blood mononuclear cells (PBMCs), obtained when the disease was refractory, from a patient treated with antithyroid drugs. The receptor's source is a female donor with Graves disease. This CDR3 reads CATSESGTGESKYF. The CDR3 nucleotides read TGTGCCACCAGTGAGTCCGGGACAGGGGAAAGCAAGTACTTC.